The following is a T cell receptor beta chain sequence with its context. The target antigen is unknown. This sample is part of a study of identical twins. Each cDNA held unique molecular identifiers, and template switching gave it a universal primer site. Each CDR3 protein is one row after TCRdb ran MiXCR on the 5' RACE reads. The sample carries about 660,000 distinct CDR3 sequences, about 9.4% recorded once. The CDR3 contains 13 residues. V lost 3 bases and J lost 0, with 3 bases in between. The germline V gene encodes CDR1 SEHNR and CDR2 FQNEAQ (reference sequence). General study findings and limits: Cross-sectional statistics underpinned the conclusions; the same donors were not followed. Cord blood beta clonotypes that were abundant carried fewer insertions, and memory repertoires showed no such trend.

The sample also formed part of further work on yellow fever vaccine responses in identical twins. That work contributes: Twins reportedly showed a vaccine T cell response that seemed partly convergent and partly personalized.

The V call is TRBV7-9, the J call TRBJ1-3; no reliable D call. The source of this sequence is a woman aged 18-29 years in good health. Sequencing was carried out using PBMCs. CDR3 bases: TGTGCCAGCAGCTTCCTCTCTGGAAACACCATATATTTT. Residues: CASSFLSGNTIYF.